This T cell receptor (beta chain) was sequenced for a study of blood T cell repertoires in COVID-19. Overall study context: PBMCs, B-cell-depleted T cells, or T cells were the source of the cDNA or gDNA that made up the material.

During active infection, Seattle patients enrolled and were then monitored through disease. The authors' processing: Amplification of reference gene primers was used by the study to estimate nucleated cell counts. Produced via immunoSEQ multiplex PCR; TCRdb's table is partial and in-frame only. The V and J calls and clone size were taken over from that table, and D and trimming were inferred from the DNA. The table includes 55,000 to 65,000 clones, 75% to 90% detected once. Per germline, CDR1 MNHEY and CDR2 SVGEGT. V was pared by 2 bases and J by 3 bases, with 23 bases of the junction left unmatched. This CDR3 is 21 amino acids long.

The V call is TRBV6-2 or TRBV6-3, the J call TRBJ2-7, with 9 positions matching TRBD2. The sequenced sample consisted of peripheral blood. The source is a man in his 60s with COVID-19, enrolled during active disease. The CDR3 DNA is TGTGCCAGCAGTTACCCCGGGACTAGCACGGTCCCCACGTTGTCCGTCTACGAGCAGTACTTC. Translated, it gives CASSYPGTSTVPTLSVYEQYF.